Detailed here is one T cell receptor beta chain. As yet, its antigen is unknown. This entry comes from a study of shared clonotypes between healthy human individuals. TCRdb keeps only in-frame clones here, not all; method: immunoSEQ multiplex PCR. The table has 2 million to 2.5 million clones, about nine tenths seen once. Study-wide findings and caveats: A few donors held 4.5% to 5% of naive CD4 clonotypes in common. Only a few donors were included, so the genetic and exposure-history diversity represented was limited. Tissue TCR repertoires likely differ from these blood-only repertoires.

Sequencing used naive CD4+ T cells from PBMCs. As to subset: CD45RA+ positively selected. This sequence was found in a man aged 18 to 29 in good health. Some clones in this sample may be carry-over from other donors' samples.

The CDR3 DNA is TGCGCCAGCAGCCCAAGACAGGGGTCCACCGGGGAGCTGTTTTTT. Amino acid sequence: CASSPRQGSTGELFF. The V and J genes are TRBV5-1 and TRBJ2-2; 8 bases map to TRBD1. CDR3 length: 15 amino acids. Looked up from germline, CDR1 is SGHRS and CDR2 is YFSETQ. V dropped 4 bases and J dropped 4; count of bases not matched to a gene: 6.